This TCR beta chain was observed in a study of cytotoxic CD8 clonotypes in ibrutinib-treated CLL. Germline trimming cut 4 bases from V and 8 bases from J; bases unmatched to any gene: 4. This CDR3 has 14 amino acids. The repertoire was sequenced with immunoSEQ multiplex PCR; TCRdb's copy has only in-frame clones and lacks some. Of 68,000 or so clones detected, about 63% appear once; the ten largest clones hold roughly 6%. The input for sequencing was PBMCs, taken after 12 months of ibrutinib treatment. The J gene is TRBJ2-1, the V gene TRBV23-1; 11 bases fit TRBD1. TRBV23-1 is an open reading frame whose function is uncertain. This clonotype was sampled from a human donor with chronic lymphocytic leukemia. The CDR3 region has the DNA TGCGCCAGCAGTCGGGACAGGGGGGCCCATGAGCAGTTCTTC. Amino acids: CASSRDRGAHEQFF.